The next 31 T cell receptor beta chains were all read from a single sample in a study of blood T cell repertoires in COVID-19. Using immunoSEQ multiplex PCR, the repertoire was profiled, and TCRdb retains in-frame clones only, with some absent. The table records around 220,000 clones, around nine tenths of them present only once. Material for sequencing was peripheral blood. The source is a woman in her thirties or forties who had recovered from COVID-19.

The V gene is TRBV15, the J gene TRBJ1-2, with 8 bases fitting TRBD1. V shed 0 bases and J 3 bases; nucleotides not matched to a gene: 3. The CDR3 consists of 15 residues. Per the germline V gene, CDR1 is LNHNV and CDR2 is YYDKDF (reference sequence). The CDR3: CATSREAGGDYGYTF. The CDR3 DNA sequence: TGTGCCACCAGCAGAGAGGCAGGGGGCGACTATGGCTACACCTTC. Supplemented by reference TRBV15 and TRBJ1-2, the full variable domain reads DAMVIQNPRYQVTQFGKPVTLSCSQTLNHNVMYWYQQKSSQAPKLLFHYYDKDFNNEADTPDNFQSRRPNTSFCFLDIRSPGLGDTAMYLCATSREAGGDYGYTFGSGTRLTVV.

The gene calls are TRBV30 and TRBJ1-5, with D possibly TRBD1 on 6 matching bases. CDR3 size: 14 residues. Trimming left V 0 bases short and J 7 bases short, with 13 bases between. In germline, CDR1 is GTSNPN, CDR2 SVGIG (reference sequence). The CDR3 region has the DNA TGTGCCTGGAGTGTAGACACAGGGAACCAGCCCCAGCATTTT. It codes for CAWSVDTGNQPQHF. The full variable domain, rest sourced from reference TRBV30 and TRBJ1-5, is SQTIHQWPATLVQPVGSPLSLECTVEGTSNPNLYWYRQAAGRGLQLLFYSVGIGQISSEVPQNLSASRPQDRQFILSSKKLLLSDSGFYLCAWSVDTGNQPQHFGDGTRLSIL.

The CDR3 coding sequence is TGTGCCAGCAGCGTAGACCAGGATCATTCACCCCTCCACTTT. The encoded protein is CASSVDQDHSPLHF. The chain recombines TRBV9 with TRBJ1-6; D is unresolved. The germline V gene has CDR1 SGDLS and CDR2 YYNGEE. The CDR3 extends over 14 amino acids. Trimming cost V 0 bases and J 8 bases, with 9 bases left between them.

The CDR3 loop reads CASRTGIHEKLFF. In nucleotides, the CDR3 is TGTGCCAGCAGAACAGGGATTCATGAAAAACTGTTTTTT. V gene TRBV6-5 combines with J gene TRBJ1-4; a possible D gene is TRBD1 (6 bases). V was shortened by 6 bases and J by 6 bases, with 11 bases between the two germline ends. The CDR3 is made up of 13 amino acids. The V gene's germline CDR1 is MNHEY and CDR2 SVGAGI.

The rearrangement links TRBV24-1 to TRBJ1-5; 8 bases match TRBD1. The CDR3 has 14 amino acids. Germline V lookup: CDR1 KGHDR, CDR2 SFDVKD. Trimming removed 5 bases from V and 7 bases from J; junction bases left unmatched: 6. CDR3 sequence (DNA): TGTGCCACCAGTGGTGGACAGGGCAGCCAGCCCCAGCATTTT. Amino acid sequence: CATSGGQGSQPQHF.

The rearrangement joins TRBV5-1 to TRBJ2-1; 16 bases map to TRBD2. Trimming removed 5 bases from V and 4 bases from J; junction bases left unmatched: 9. CDR1 SGHRS and CDR2 YFSETQ come from the germline V gene. This CDR3 comprises 18 residues. In DNA, the CDR3 is TGCGCCAGCAGACCGGGACTAGCGGGGGGGCCAGGATACAATGAGCAGTTCTTC. Amino acid sequence: CASRPGLAGGPGYNEQFF.

This chain joins TRBV2 and TRBJ1-2, with 7 bases lining up with TRBD1. Germline V gene sequence: CDR1 SNHLY, CDR2 FYNNEI. The CDR3 runs to 14 residues. Losses at the gene ends were 3 bases for V and 6 bases for J; bases not matched to a gene: 7. CDR3 DNA: TGTGCCAGCAGTGAGTACGGGACAGTTGATGGCTACACCTTC. It yields the protein CASSEYGTVDGYTF. Looking up the rest from reference TRBV2 and TRBJ1-2 gives the full variable domain: EPEVTQTPSHQVTQMGQEVILRCVPISNHLYFYWYRQILGQKVEFLVSFYNNEISEKSEIFDDQFSVERPDGSNFTLKIRSTKLEDSAMYFCASSEYGTVDGYTFGSGTRLTVV.

The CDR3: CASSIGRARSYNEQFF. CDR3 DNA sequence: TGTGCCAGTAGTATAGGCCGAGCGCGCTCCTACAATGAGCAGTTCTTC. V and J are TRBV19 and TRBJ2-1; D unclear. The CDR3 is made up of 16 amino acids. Looked up from germline, CDR1 is LNHDA and CDR2 is SQIVND (reference sequence). With 1 base removed from V and 0 bases from J, the gap between germline ends came to 10 bases.

V usage is TRBV29-1 and J usage is TRBJ1-1, with 9 positions matching TRBD1. J gave up 2 bases and V 6 bases, and 16 bases lay outside the gene matches. This CDR3 comprises 17 residues. Germline V gives CDR1 SQVTM, CDR2 ANQGSEA. The CDR3 spells CSVAYLGTGTSNTEAFF. The DNA for the CDR3 is TGCAGCGTCGCTTATCTTGGGACAGGGACGAGCAACACTGAAGCTTTCTTT.

The CDR3 DNA sequence: TGTGCCAGCACCACTATGGGGACTACGGGCACCGGGGAGCTGTTTTTT. Translating it yields CASTTMGTTGTGELFF. The gene calls are TRBV7-2 and TRBJ2-2; 7 bases line up with TRBD2. Unmatched junction bases numbered 12, after V lost 7 bases and J lost 4 bases. The V gene's germline CDR1 is SGHTA and CDR2 FQGNSA. The CDR3 is made up of 16 amino acids.

This sequence joins TRBV27 and TRBJ2-5; 10 bases match TRBD2. CDR3 length equals 14 residues. The trim removed 3 bases at V and 5 bases at J, leaving 3 bases unmatched. Germline V gene lookup returns CDR1 MNHEY and CDR2 SMNVEV (reference sequence). This CDR3 reads CASSFSGGGETQYF. In DNA form, the CDR3 reads TGTGCCAGCAGTTTCAGCGGGGGGGGTGAGACCCAGTACTTC.

The rearrangement uses TRBV3-1 (or the pseudogene TRBV3-2) and TRBJ1-1; weak D call: TRBD1 (6 bases). Trimming removed 3 bases at V and 2 bases at J, with 13 bases between. Germline V gives CDR1 LGHDT, CDR2 YNNKEL (reference sequence). CDR3 length: 15 amino acids. CDR3 in amino acids: CASSQRTALNTEAFF. In DNA form, the CDR3 reads TGTGCCAGCAGCCAGCGGACAGCTCTTAACACTGAAGCTTTCTTT.

This clone was recorded a few times. The chain joins TRBV27 to TRBJ1-4, with a weak D call TRBD1 (5 bases). V dropped 4 bases and J dropped 0 bases, with 9 bases sitting between them. Germline assignment: CDR1 MNHEY and CDR2 SMNVEV (reference sequence). This CDR3 has 15 residues. CDR3 region: CASSSRGSTNEKLFF. CDR3 DNA sequence: TGTGCCAGCAGTTCTCGGGGGTCAACTAATGAAAAACTGTTTTTT.

V usage is TRBV11-3 and J usage is TRBJ2-7, with D maybe TRBD1 (6 bases). V was pared by 1 base and J by 3 bases, with 10 bases between. The CDR3 length is 14 residues. Germline V gene lookup returns CDR1 SGHNT and CDR2 YENEEA. The DNA of the CDR3 is TGTGCCAGCAGCTTAGCCGGCAGGGGCTACGAGCAGTACTTC. This encodes CASSLAGRGYEQYF.

CDR3 nucleotides: TGTGCCAGCAGTCAGGGGTTCGGGCCCCAGCATTTT. Protein product: CASSQGFGPQHF. This chain uses TRBV5-4 with TRBJ1-5; possibly TRBD1 for D (6 bases). Germline V lookup: CDR1 SGHNT, CDR2 YYREEE (reference sequence). V gave up 5 bases and J gave up 9 bases, with 12 bases separating them. This CDR3 is 12 amino acids long.

This clone was recorded a few times. The V gene is TRBV10-3, the J gene TRBJ2-1, with 9 bases aligning to TRBD1. The CDR3 sequence is 15 residues long. In germline, CDR1 is ENHRY, CDR2 SYGVKD. V lost 7 bases and J lost 3; bases outside the gene matches: 7. The CDR3 loop is CAINPPGQGYNEQFF. For the CDR3, the DNA is TGTGCCATCAACCCACCGGGACAGGGCTACAATGAGCAGTTCTTC.

The chain carries TRBV6-5 and TRBJ1-3, with 9 bases aligning to TRBD1. After removal of 5 bases from V and 4 bases from J, the junction contained 3 bases not matched to a gene. The CDR3 consists of 14 residues. Germline V lookup: CDR1 MNHEY, CDR2 SVGAGI. The CDR3 region has the DNA TGTGCCAGCAGTACAGGGGGCGTCGGAAACACCATATATTTT. Translating it yields CASSTGGVGNTIYF.

This chain uses TRBV18 with TRBJ1-4, with 10 bases that match TRBD1. The CDR3 runs to 16 residues. The V and J ends lost 3 bases and 7 bases, in that order; junction bases with no gene match: 8. From germline, CDR1 is KGHSH and CDR2 LQKENI. The CDR3 nucleotides are TGTGCCAGCTCACCGGGGACAGGGGTTCTTACTGAAAAACTGTTTTTT. As protein: CASSPGTGVLTEKLFF.

The V and J genes are TRBV27 and TRBJ2-6, with 8 positions matching TRBD2. J was trimmed by 0 bases and V by 4 bases; bases with no gene match: 8. Looked up from germline, CDR1 is MNHEY and CDR2 is SMNVEV (reference sequence). The CDR3 has 18 residues. The CDR3: CASSSSGGGGSGANVLTF. The CDR3 DNA sequence: TGTGCCAGCAGTTCCTCGGGGGGGGGAGGCTCTGGGGCCAACGTCCTGACTTTC.

The chain has TRBV5-1 and TRBJ2-5, with D maybe TRBD1 (5 bases). CDR3 length: 15 residues. Trimming left V 3 bases short and J 2 bases short, with 14 bases between. From germline, CDR1 is SGHRS and CDR2 YFSETQ. The CDR3 region has the DNA TGCGCCAGCAGCTGGGCCCAGGGAACACAAGAGACCCAGTACTTC. It translates to CASSWAQGTQETQYF. Using reference TRBV5-1 and TRBJ2-5 for the parts outside the CDR3, the full variable domain is KAGVTQTPRYLIKTRGQQVTLSCSPISGHRSVSWYQQTPGQGLQFLFEYFSETQRNKGNFPGRFSGRQFSNSRSEMNVSTLELGDSALYLCASSWAQGTQETQYFGPGTRLLVL.

The gene calls are TRBV4-3 and TRBJ2-1; TRBD2 might be the D (6 bases). This CDR3 region has 13 residues. Between the trimmed V and J ends, which lost 1 base and 8 bases, there was a span of 9 bases. Germline assignment: CDR1 LGHNA and CDR2 YSLEER. CDR3 residues: CASSQAGGDEQFF. CDR3 nucleotides: TGCGCCAGCAGCCAAGCCGGGGGAGATGAGCAGTTCTTC.

The J gene is TRBJ2-1, the V gene TRBV29-1; 9 positions match TRBD2. Germline values: CDR1 SQVTM, CDR2 ANQGSEA. The CDR3 consists of 14 residues. J gave up 9 bases and V 3 bases, and 9 bases lay outside the gene matches. The chain's CDR3 is CSVDLDSGRGEQFF. CDR3 DNA sequence: TGCAGCGTTGACCTGGATAGCGGGAGAGGTGAGCAGTTCTTC.

V usage is TRBV19 and J usage is TRBJ1-4, with TRBD1 matching 11 bases. The CDR3 totals 15 residues. Losses at the gene ends were 5 bases for V and 6 bases for J; bases not matched to a gene: 5. CDR1 is LNHDA and CDR2 is SQIVND in the germline V gene (reference sequence). The CDR3 nucleotides are TGTGCCAGTAGTTCCCGGACAGGGGGCGATGAAAAACTGTTTTTT. Translation gives CASSSRTGGDEKLFF.

This clone was counted between two and nine times. This chain links TRBV7-2 with TRBJ2-3; maybe TRBD2 (5 bases). V lost 5 bases and J 6 bases, leaving 9 bases between the germline ends. Germline V gene lookup returns CDR1 SGHTA and CDR2 FQGNSA. The CDR3 totals 12 residues. The CDR3 region has the DNA TGTGCCAGCAGCCCGCGGGCCGATACGCAGTATTTT. The encoded protein is CASSPRADTQYF.

J is TRBJ2-7 and V is TRBV5-6; D is ambiguous. Germline-derived CDR1 and CDR2 are SGHDT and YYEEEE. Trimming left V 1 base short and J 4 bases short, with 18 bases between. The CDR3 has 16 amino acids. CDR3 sequence: CASSLPRFRLPYEQYF. The CDR3 nucleotides read TGTGCCAGCAGCTTGCCCAGGTTCCGCCTTCCTTACGAGCAGTACTTC.

This rearrangement joins TRBV24-1 to TRBJ2-3; D may be TRBD2 (5 bases). With 5 bases removed from V and 0 bases from J, the gap between germline ends came to 8 bases. This CDR3 contains 14 residues. Germline V lookup: CDR1 KGHDR, CDR2 SFDVKD. The CDR3 here is CATSVTSSTDTQYF. DNA of the CDR3: TGTGCCACCAGTGTTACTAGTAGCACAGATACGCAGTATTTT.

The rearrangement links TRBV10-2 to TRBJ2-5; D gene ambiguous. Germline lookup yields CDR1 WSHSY and CDR2 SAAADI. The V gene lost 6 bases and the J gene lost 2 bases, with 4 bases spanning the gap. This CDR3 comprises 11 residues. The chain's CDR3 is CASSLQETQYF. In nucleotides, the CDR3 is TGCGCCAGCAGCCTACAAGAGACCCAGTACTTC.

The chain has TRBV11-2 and TRBJ2-5; 10 bases map to TRBD2. The junction had 9 bases not matched to a gene; V was cut back by 0 bases and J by 5 bases. Germline CDR1 is SGHAT and CDR2 is FQNNGV. There are 17 residues in the CDR3. CDR3 residues: CASSLDSALAGMETQYF. In DNA form, the CDR3 reads TGTGCCAGCAGCTTAGATTCTGCACTAGCGGGGATGGAGACCCAGTACTTC.

CDR3 loop: CASSRNRGRHGYTF. DNA for the CDR3: TGTGCCAGCAGTAGGAACAGGGGGAGGCATGGCTACACCTTC. This chain connects TRBV6-5 to TRBJ1-2; 8 bases line up with TRBD1. The CDR3 covers 14 residues. The J segment lost 6 bases and the V segment lost 5 bases, leaving 8 bases of the junction unmatched. The germline CDR1 and CDR2 sequences are MNHEY and SVGAGI.

This chain uses TRBV27 with TRBJ2-7; weak D call: TRBD2 (6 bases). From germline, CDR1 is MNHEY and CDR2 SMNVEV (reference sequence). The CDR3 sequence is 12 residues long. V dropped 9 bases and J dropped 3 bases, with 12 bases sitting between them. The CDR3 nucleotides read TGTGCCAGTACCGGGGGTGGCTACGAGCAGTACTTC. Translating it yields CASTGGGYEQYF.

The rearrangement uses TRBV7-2 and TRBJ2-7, with a tentative D call TRBD1 (6 bases). Germline V gene sequence: CDR1 SGHTA, CDR2 FQGNSA. The CDR3 spans 13 residues. Trimming shortened V by 5 bases and J by 0 bases, and 8 bases separated the two germline ends. The CDR3 nucleotides read TGTGCCAGCAGCCCAGGGGCCTCCTACGAGCAGTACTTC. It encodes CASSPGASYEQYF.